The T cell receptor (beta chain) described here comes from a study of blood T cells in healthy people across ages. General study results and limits: Estimates of total diversity, which came from one million sequenced T cells, were considered to be underestimates. Naive CD4+ cell counts and diversity both ran higher in long-lived than in aged donors.

CDR1 and CDR2 from the germline V gene are MNHEY and SMNVEV (reference sequence). The CDR3 runs 18 residues. Comment on this clonotype: What it recognizes is unknown.

PCR was performed a second time for 7 to 11 cycles using a sample-barcoded 5' primer and a J-beta primer mix. TCRdb analysed the 5' RACE reads with MiXCR anew, one entry per CDR3 protein. The sample lists a few hundred thousand distinct CDR3 sequences, around 27% occurring once. The same sample was also used in a study of T cells of mothers and their children. That source reports: Donors were three healthy Caucasian mothers and their six children. The authors found no persistent microchimeric T cell clones.

The gene calls are TRBV27 and TRBJ2-5, with 10 positions matching TRBD2. The end of the DNA aligns better with TRBJ2-1, so the J call may be wrong. This TCR was sampled from a boy aged 2 to 10 in good health. The sequenced material came from blood. CDR3: CASSLSLSGGALGNEQFF. In DNA form, the CDR3 reads TGTGCCAGCAGTTTATCGTTAAGCGGGGGGGCCTTGGGTAATGAGCAGTTCTTC.